These T cell receptor beta chains were read from a single sample in a study of vaccination effects on CD4 cells after COVID-19. These receptors have no known antigen. Profiling relied on immunoSEQ multiplex PCR, and the TCRdb table lists in-frame clones only, not all of them. The sample includes tens of thousands of clones, around four fifths of them seen just once. This sample comprised CD4+ T cells from PBMCs cultured with HCoV-NL63 spike peptides, obtained after COVID-19 vaccination. These TCRs come from a human donor who received a COVID-19 vaccine. Both conserved end residues are trimmed from each CDR3. Fields, in order: V gene, J gene, clone size, CDR3 protein. Clone sizes are given selectively: once, few, many, or a class where the clone is expanded.

TRBV9	TRBJ1-1	NA	ASSGLRGEAF
TRBV4-1	TRBJ2-7	NA	ASSQEGTVVSYEQY
TRBV10-3	TRBJ2-3	NA	AISLAGGDTDTQY
TRBV4-2	TRBJ2-2	NA	ASSQRGLAGANTGELF
TRBV6-5	TRBJ1-1	NA	ASSYSGREAF
TRBV18	TRBJ2-5	NA	ASYVKDQETQY
TRBV30	TRBJ2-7	NA	AIRNWRVPYEQY
TRBV18	TRBJ2-7	few	ASSPSGTGGNEQY
TRBV7-2	TRBJ1-1	NA	ASSLESANTEAF
TRBV5-5	TRBJ1-1	NA	ASSWGGRMNTEAF
TRBV6-5	TRBJ1-2	few	ASSWTGTKGYT
TRBV5-6	TRBJ1-1	NA	ASSFTGRGTEAF
TRBV19	TRBJ1-2	once	ASSFGQTYGYT
TRBV7-2	TRBJ2-2	NA	ASSLEFLTGELF
TRBV2	TRBJ2-5	NA	ASHTLAGGQETQY
TRBV4-1	TRBJ2-3	NA	ASSQVYDTQY
TRBV4-2	TRBJ2-1	NA	ASSQDSRGGYNEQF
TRBV2	TRBJ1-5	few	ASSDSLGPQH
TRBV28	TRBJ2-1	NA	ANSPGPNNEQF
TRBV5-1	TRBJ2-7	NA	ASSLDAGDEQY
TRBV25-1	TRBJ2-7	NA	ASSERFVWDRVVEQY
TRBV21-1	TRBJ2-5	NA	ARNTQY
TRBV18	TRBJ1-2	NA	ASSPGGVGYT
TRBV5-4	TRBJ2-5	NA	ASSSRDPYQETQY
TRBV20-1	TRBJ2-7	NA	SVGDRGQY
TRBV5-4	TRBJ1-1	NA	ASSTGWVGSEAF
TRBV25-1	TRBJ2-7	NA	ASSWTGAPYEQY
TRBV29-1	TRBJ1-1	few	SVAQGRGTEAF
TRBV29-1	TRBJ1-1	NA	SVGDRVFPEAF
TRBV27	TRBJ1-3	NA	ASSRQTGYGNTIY
TRBV6-1	TRBJ1-2	few	ASSEAWHHT
TRBV3-1/TRBV3-2	TRBJ2-3	few	ASSRPAGGPTDTQY
TRBV19	TRBJ1-2	NA	ASSISGTEVDT
TRBV6-2/TRBV6-3	TRBJ1-5	once	ASSKVDRGYSNQPQH
TRBV5-1	TRBJ2-2	NA	ASTDRTSNTGELF
TRBV5-6	TRBJ2-3	once	ASSLASRGGTVTQY
TRBV29-1	TRBJ2-7	NA	SALDSTYEQY
TRBV28	TRBJ1-5	once	ASSLSRQPQH
TRBV12-3/TRBV12-4	TRBJ1-5	NA	ASSYRGHQPQH
TRBV29-1	TRBJ2-3	NA	SVGLQREGGTDTQY